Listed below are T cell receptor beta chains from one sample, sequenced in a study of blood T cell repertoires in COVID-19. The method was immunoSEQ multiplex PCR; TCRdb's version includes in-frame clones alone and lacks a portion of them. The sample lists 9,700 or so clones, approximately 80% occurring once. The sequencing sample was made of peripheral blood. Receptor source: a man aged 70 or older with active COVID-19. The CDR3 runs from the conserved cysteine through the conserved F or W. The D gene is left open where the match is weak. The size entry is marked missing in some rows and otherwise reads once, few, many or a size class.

CDR3 DNA: TGTGCCAGCAGTTTATTTAGCGGGCCGGTGGGTGAGCAGTTCTTC; CDR3 protein: CASSLFSGPVGEQFF; D gene: TRBD2; V gene: TRBV27; clone size: NA; J gene: TRBJ2-1; CDR3 length: 15
CDR3 DNA: TGTGCCAGCAGCTCGATAAACAGGGGAGAGCAGTTCTTC; CDR3 protein: CASSSINRGEQFF; D gene: TRBD1; V gene: TRBV7-2; clone size: NA; J gene: TRBJ2-1; CDR3 length: 13
CDR3 DNA: TGTGCCACCAGTACGATAGCGGGAGGGGCGCAGTATTTT; CDR3 protein: CATSTIAGGAQYF; D gene: TRBD2; V gene: TRBV24-1; clone size: NA; J gene: TRBJ2-3; CDR3 length: 13
CDR3 DNA: TGTGCCACCAGCAGAGACAGGGCCCCCCGGCGGACTGAAGCTTTCTTT; CDR3 protein: CATSRDRAPRRTEAFF; D gene: NA; V gene: TRBV15; clone size: NA; J gene: TRBJ1-1; CDR3 length: 16
CDR3 DNA: TGTGCCAGCAGCAAATATCCCCAGGCCGAGCAGTACTTC; CDR3 protein: CASSKYPQAEQYF; D gene: NA; V gene: TRBV21-1; clone size: NA; J gene: TRBJ2-7; CDR3 length: 13
CDR3 DNA: TGTGCCAGCAGCCAAGATCCTAGTTTTTTCGATCTAGCCAAAAACATTCAGTACTTC; CDR3 protein: CASSQDPSFFDLAKNIQYF; D gene: NA; V gene: TRBV4-2; clone size: NA; J gene: TRBJ2-4; CDR3 length: 19
CDR3 DNA: TGTGCCAGCAGTCGCGGGGGCTGGCAGCCCCAGCATTTT; CDR3 protein: CASSRGGWQPQHF; D gene: NA; V gene: TRBV12-3/TRBV12-4; clone size: few; J gene: TRBJ1-5; CDR3 length: 13
CDR3 DNA: TGTGCCAGCAGTTTATCGTTTACTAGCGGGATCCCCTCCTACGAGCAGTACTTC; CDR3 protein: CASSLSFTSGIPSYEQYF; D gene: TRBD2; V gene: TRBV27; clone size: NA; J gene: TRBJ2-7; CDR3 length: 18
CDR3 DNA: TGTGCCACCAGCAGAGGGACGGGGATAGAGACCCAGTACTTC; CDR3 protein: CATSRGTGIETQYF; D gene: NA; V gene: TRBV15; clone size: NA; J gene: TRBJ2-5; CDR3 length: 14
CDR3 DNA: TGTGCCATCAGTGAAAAAGGGGTGCACACTGAAGCTTTCTTT; CDR3 protein: CAISEKGVHTEAFF; D gene: NA; V gene: TRBV10-3; clone size: NA; J gene: TRBJ1-1; CDR3 length: 14
CDR3 DNA: TGTGCCAGCAGCGTAGCTGCCGTGAGCTCCTACGAGCAGTACTTC; CDR3 protein: CASSVAAVSSYEQYF; D gene: NA; V gene: TRBV9; clone size: NA; J gene: TRBJ2-7; CDR3 length: 15